This T cell receptor beta chain was sequenced in a study of blood T cell repertoires in COVID-19. Study information: Material from acute and convalescent COVID-19 was sourced from the United States, Italy and Spain.

Germline CDR1 reads MNHEY; CDR2 reads SVGAGI. This CDR3 spans 15 amino acids. With 1 base clipped from V and 7 bases from J, the junction kept 5 bases outside the gene matches. Original handling: Using reference gene primer amplification, nucleated cell counts were estimated. The protocol was immunoSEQ multiplex PCR, while the TCRdb copy is restricted to in-frame clones and leaves out a portion. V, J and clone size are those of that table, while D and trimming were read from the DNA. The data hold 200,000 to 300,000 clones, with approximately 86% observed a single time. Those who participated ranged in age from roughly 18 to 89 years and resided in some 24 US areas. Cohort placement rested on clinical history that participants reported themselves.

V gene TRBV6-5 combines with J gene TRBJ2-1; 9 bases are shared with TRBD2. The sample was PBMCs or T cells enriched from blood (not recorded which). This TCR was sampled from a woman between 40 and 50 years old with acute COVID-19. CDR3 DNA: TGTGCCAGCAGTTACTTGGTGCGGGGGGGGAATGAGCAGTTCTTC. Its protein product is CASSYLVRGGNEQFF.